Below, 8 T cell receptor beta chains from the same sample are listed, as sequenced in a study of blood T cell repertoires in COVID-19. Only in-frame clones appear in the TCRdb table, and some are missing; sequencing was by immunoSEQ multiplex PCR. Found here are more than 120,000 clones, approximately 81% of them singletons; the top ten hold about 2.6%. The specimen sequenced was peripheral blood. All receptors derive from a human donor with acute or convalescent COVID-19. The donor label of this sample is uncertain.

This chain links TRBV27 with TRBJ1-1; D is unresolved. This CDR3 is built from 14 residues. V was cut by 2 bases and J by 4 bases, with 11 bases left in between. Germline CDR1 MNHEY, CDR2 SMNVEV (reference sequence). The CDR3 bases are TGTGCCAGCAGTTTAACTGCATTCCTCACTGAAGCTTTCTTT. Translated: CASSLTAFLTEAFF.

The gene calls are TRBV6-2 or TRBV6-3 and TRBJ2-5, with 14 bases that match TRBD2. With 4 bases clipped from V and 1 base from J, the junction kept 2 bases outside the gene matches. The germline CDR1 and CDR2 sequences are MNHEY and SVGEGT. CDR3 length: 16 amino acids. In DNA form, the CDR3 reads TGTGCCAGCAGTTCCGGACTAGCGGGAGGCCAAGAGACCCAGTACTTC. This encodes CASSSGLAGGQETQYF.

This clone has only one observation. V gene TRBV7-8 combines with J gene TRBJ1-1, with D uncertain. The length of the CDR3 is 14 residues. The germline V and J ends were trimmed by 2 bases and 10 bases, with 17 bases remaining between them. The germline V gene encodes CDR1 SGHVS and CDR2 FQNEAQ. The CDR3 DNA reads TGTGCCAGCAGCTTAACACCCTTCGAGGGCCTAGCTTTCTTT. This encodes CASSLTPFEGLAFF. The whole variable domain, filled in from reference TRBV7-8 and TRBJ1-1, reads GAGVSQSPRYKVAKRGQDVALRCDPISGHVSLFWYQQALGQGPEFLTYFQNEAQLDKSGLPSDRFFAERPEGSVSTLKIQRTQQEDSAVYLCASSLTPFEGLAFFGQGTRLTVV.

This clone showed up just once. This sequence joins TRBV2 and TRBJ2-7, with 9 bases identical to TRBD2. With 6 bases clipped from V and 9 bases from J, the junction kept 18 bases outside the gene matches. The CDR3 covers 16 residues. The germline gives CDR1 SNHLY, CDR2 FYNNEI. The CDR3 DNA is TGTGCCAGCAGAGGTCCGGGGCGGGAGGGCCCTCGTGGGCAGTACGTC. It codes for CASRGPGREGPRGQYV.

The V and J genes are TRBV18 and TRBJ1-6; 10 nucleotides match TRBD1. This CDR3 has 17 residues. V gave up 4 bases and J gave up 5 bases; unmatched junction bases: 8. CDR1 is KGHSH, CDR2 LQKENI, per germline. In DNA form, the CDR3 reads TGTGCCAGCTCACGGTCCCGGGACAGGGGAGATAATTCACCCCTCCACTTT. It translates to CASSRSRDRGDNSPLHF.

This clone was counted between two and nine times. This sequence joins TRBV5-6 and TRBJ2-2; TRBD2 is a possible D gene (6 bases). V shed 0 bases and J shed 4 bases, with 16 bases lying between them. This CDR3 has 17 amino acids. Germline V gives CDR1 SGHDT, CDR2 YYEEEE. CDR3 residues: CASSLAGFGEATGELFF. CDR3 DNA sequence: TGTGCCAGCAGCTTGGCCGGGTTCGGGGAGGCCACCGGGGAGCTGTTTTTT.

DNA for the CDR3: TGTGCCATCACAAGCGGGAGGGCCGGAGAGACCCAGTACTTC. Its protein product is CAITSGRAGETQYF. The chain carries TRBV10-3 and TRBJ2-5; 10 bases agree with TRBD2. J lost 4 bases, V lost 7 bases, and 6 bases had no gene match. CDR1 and CDR2 from the germline V gene are ENHRY and SYGVKD. CDR3 size: 14 residues.

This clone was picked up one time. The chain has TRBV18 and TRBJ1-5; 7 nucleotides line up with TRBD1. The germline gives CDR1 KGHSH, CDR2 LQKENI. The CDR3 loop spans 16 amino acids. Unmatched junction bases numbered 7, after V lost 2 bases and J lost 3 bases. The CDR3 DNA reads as TGTGCCAGCTCACCAACGGGACAGCGACACAATCAGCCCCAGCATTTT. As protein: CASSPTGQRHNQPQHF.